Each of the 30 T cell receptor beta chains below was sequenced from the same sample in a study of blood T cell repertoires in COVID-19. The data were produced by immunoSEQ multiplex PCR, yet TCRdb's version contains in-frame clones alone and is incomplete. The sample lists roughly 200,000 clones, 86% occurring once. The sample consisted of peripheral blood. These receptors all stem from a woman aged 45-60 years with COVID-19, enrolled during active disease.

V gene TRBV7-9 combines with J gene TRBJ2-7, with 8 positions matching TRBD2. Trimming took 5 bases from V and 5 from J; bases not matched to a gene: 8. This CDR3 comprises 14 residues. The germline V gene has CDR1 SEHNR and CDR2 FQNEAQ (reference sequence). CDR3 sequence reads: CASSPPGGGNEQYF. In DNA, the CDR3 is TGTGCCAGCAGCCCTCCCGGGGGGGGCAACGAGCAGTACTTC. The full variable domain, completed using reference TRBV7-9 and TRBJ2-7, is DTGVSQNPRHKITKRGQNVTFRCDPISEHNRLYWYRQTLGQGPEFLTYFQNEAQLEKSRLLSDRFSAERPKGSFSTLEIQRTEQGDSAMYLCASSPPGGGNEQYFGPGTRLTVT.

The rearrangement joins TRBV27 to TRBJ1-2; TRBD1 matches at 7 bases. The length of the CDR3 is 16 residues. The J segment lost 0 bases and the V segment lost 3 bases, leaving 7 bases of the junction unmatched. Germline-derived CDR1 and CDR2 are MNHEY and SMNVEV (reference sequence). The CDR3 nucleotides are TGTGCCAGCAGTTTTCACGGACAGGCGCCTAACTATGGCTACACCTTC. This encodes CASSFHGQAPNYGYTF.

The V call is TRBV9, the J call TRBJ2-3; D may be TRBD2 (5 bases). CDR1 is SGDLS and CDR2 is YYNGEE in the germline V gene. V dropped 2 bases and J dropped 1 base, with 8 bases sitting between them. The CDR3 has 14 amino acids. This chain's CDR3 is CASSVEEGTDTQYF. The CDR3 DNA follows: TGTGCCAGCAGCGTGGAGGAAGGCACAGATACGCAGTATTTT. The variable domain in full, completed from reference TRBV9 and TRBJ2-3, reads DSGVTQTPKHLITATGQRVTLRCSPRSGDLSVYWYQQSLDQGLQFLIQYYNGEERAKGNILERFSAQQFPDLHSELNLSSLELGDSALYFCASSVEEGTDTQYFGPGTRLTVL.

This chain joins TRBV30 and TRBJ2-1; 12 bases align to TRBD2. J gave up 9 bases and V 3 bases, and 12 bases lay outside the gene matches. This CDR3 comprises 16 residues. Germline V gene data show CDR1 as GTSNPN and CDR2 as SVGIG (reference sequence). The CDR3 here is CAWRVHVLAGGGEQFF. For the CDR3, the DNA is TGTGCCTGGAGGGTACATGTCCTAGCGGGGGGGGGTGAGCAGTTCTTC.

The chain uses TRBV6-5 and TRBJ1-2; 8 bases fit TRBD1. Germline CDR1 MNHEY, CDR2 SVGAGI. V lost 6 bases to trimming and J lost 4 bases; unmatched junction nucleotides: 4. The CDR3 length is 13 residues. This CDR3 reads CASSGDRGYGYTF. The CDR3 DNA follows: TGTGCCAGCAGCGGCGACAGGGGCTATGGCTACACCTTC.

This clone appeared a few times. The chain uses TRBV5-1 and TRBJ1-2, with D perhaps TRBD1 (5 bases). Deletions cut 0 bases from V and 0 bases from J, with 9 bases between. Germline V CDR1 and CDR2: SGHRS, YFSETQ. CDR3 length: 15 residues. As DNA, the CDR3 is TGCGCCAGCAGCTTGGAGGCAGGGTCTAACTATGGCTACACCTTC. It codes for CASSLEAGSNYGYTF.

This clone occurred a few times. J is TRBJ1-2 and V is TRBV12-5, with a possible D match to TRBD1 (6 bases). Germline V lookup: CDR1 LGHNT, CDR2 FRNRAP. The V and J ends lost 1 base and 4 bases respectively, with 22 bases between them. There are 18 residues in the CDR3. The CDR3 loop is CASGLEHLGRGSIYGYTF. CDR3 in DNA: TGTGCTAGTGGTTTGGAACATCTGGGCAGGGGCTCTATCTATGGCTACACCTTC.

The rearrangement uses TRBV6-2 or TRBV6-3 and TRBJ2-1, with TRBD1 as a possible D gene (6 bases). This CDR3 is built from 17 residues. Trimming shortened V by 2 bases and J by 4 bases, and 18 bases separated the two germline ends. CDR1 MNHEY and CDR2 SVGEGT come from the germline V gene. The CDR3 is CASSYPRGGKGYNEQFF. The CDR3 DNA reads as TGTGCCAGCAGTTACCCCCGAGGGGGTAAGGGATACAATGAGCAGTTCTTC.

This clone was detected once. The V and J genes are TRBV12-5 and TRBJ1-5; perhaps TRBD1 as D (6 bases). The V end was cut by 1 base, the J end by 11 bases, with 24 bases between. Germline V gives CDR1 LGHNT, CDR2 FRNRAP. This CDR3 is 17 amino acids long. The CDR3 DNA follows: TGTGCTAGTGGTTTGGGACACCGACAGGCAATATCCAGTGCCCAGCATTTT. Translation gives CASGLGHRQAISSAQHF.

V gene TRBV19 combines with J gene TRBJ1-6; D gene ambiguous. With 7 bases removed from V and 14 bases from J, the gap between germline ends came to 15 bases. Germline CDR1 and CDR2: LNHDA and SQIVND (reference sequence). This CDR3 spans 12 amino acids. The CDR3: CASTPRHVTLHF. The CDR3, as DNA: TGTGCCAGTACCCCGAGACACGTCACCCTCCACTTT.

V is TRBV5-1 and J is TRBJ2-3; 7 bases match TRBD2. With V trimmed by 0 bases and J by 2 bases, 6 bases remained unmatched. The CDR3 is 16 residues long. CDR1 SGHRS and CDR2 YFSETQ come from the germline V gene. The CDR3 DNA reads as TGCGCCAGCAGCTTGGAGGCTAGCGGCCCCACAGATACGCAGTATTTT. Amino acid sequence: CASSLEASGPTDTQYF.

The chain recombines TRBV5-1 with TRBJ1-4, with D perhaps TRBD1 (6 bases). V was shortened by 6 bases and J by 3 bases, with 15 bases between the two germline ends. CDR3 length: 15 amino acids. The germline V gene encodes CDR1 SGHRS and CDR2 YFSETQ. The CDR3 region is CASTPSSGANEKLFF. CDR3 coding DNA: TGCGCCAGCACCCCAAGTTCAGGGGCTAATGAAAAACTGTTTTTT.

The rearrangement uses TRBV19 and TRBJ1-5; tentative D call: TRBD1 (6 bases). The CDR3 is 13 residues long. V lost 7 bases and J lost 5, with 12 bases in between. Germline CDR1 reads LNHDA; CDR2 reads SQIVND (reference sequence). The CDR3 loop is CASNGGEDQPQHF. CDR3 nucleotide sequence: TGTGCCAGTAATGGGGGCGAGGATCAGCCCCAGCATTTT.

CDR3 DNA sequence: TGTGCCAGCAGTCCTGACAGGGGCAATCAGCCCCAGCATTTT. The encoded protein is CASSPDRGNQPQHF. The chain carries TRBV7-2 and TRBJ1-5; 7 nucleotides agree with TRBD1. Losses at the gene ends were 6 bases for V and 2 bases for J; bases not matched to a gene: 4. The germline CDR1 and CDR2 sequences are SGHTA and FQGNSA. The CDR3 spans 14 residues.

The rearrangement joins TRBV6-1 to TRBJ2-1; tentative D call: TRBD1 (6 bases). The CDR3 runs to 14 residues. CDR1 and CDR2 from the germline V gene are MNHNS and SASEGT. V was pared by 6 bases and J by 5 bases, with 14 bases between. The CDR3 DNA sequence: TGTGCCAGCAGCGAACCGGGACACAACAATGAGCAGTTCTTC. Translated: CASSEPGHNNEQFF.

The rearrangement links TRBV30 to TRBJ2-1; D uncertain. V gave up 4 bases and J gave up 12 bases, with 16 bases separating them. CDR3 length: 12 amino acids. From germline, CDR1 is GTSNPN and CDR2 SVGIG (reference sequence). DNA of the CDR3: TGTGCCTGGACCCAGTCGGGTTTTAGGCAGTTCTTC. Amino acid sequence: CAWTQSGFRQFF.

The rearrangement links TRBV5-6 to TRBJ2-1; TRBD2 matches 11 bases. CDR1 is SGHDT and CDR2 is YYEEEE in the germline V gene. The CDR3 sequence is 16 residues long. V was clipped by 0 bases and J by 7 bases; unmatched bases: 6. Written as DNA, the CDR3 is TGTGCCAGCAGCTTGGAACTAGCGGGGGTGTTAAATGAGCAGTTCTTC. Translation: CASSLELAGVLNEQFF.

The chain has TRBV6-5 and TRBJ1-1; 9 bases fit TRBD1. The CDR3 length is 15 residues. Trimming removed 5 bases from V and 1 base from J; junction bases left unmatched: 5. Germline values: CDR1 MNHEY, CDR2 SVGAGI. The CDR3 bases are TGTGCCAGCAGTCGGGACAGGGTTAGGAACACTGAAGCTTTCTTT. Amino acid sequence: CASSRDRVRNTEAFF.

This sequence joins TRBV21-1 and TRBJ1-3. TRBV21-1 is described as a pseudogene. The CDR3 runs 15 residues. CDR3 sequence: CASERELYSGNTIYF. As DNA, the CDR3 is TGTGCCAGCGAAAGGGAGTTATACTCTGGAAACACCATATATTTT.

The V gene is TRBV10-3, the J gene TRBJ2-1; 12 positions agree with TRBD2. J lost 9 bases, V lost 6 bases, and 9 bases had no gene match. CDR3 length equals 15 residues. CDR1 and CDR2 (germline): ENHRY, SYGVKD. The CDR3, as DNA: TGTGCCATCAGCCCGACTAGCGGGGGTAGGAGTGAGCAGTTCTTC. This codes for CAISPTSGGRSEQFF.

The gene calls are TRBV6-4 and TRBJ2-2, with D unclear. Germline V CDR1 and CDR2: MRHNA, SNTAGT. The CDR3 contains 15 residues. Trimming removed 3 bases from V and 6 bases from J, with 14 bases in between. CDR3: CASSEGYFPAGELFF. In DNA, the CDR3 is TGTGCCAGCAGTGAGGGCTACTTCCCAGCCGGGGAGCTGTTTTTT.

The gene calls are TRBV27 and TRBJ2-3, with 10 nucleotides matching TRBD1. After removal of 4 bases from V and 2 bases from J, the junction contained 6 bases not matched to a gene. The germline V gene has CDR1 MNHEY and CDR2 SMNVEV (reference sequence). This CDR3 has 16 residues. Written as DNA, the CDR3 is TGTGCCAGCAGTTCTAGGGGGACAGGGGTCACAGATACGCAGTATTTT. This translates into CASSSRGTGVTDTQYF.

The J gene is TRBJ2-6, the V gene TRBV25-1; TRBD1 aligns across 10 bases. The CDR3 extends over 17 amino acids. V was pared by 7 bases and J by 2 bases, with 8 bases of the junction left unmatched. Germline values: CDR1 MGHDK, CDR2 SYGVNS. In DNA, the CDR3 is TGTGCCAGCACCTCCGGGACAGGGGCCCCTGGGGCCAACGTCCTGACTTTC. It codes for CASTSGTGAPGANVLTF.

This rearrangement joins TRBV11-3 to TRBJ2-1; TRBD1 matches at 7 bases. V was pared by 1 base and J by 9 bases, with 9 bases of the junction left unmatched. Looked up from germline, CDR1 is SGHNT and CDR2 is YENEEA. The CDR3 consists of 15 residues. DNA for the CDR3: TGTGCCAGCAGCTTAGTTACGACAGGGTTTAGTGAGCAGTTCTTC. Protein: CASSLVTTGFSEQFF.

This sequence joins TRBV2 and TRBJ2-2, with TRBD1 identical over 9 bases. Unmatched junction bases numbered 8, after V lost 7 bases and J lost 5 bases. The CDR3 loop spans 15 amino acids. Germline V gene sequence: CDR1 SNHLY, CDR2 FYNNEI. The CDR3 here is CASTPRGTGTGELFF. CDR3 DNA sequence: TGTGCCAGCACCCCGAGGGGGACAGGGACCGGGGAGCTGTTTTTT. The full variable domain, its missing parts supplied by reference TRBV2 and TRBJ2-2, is EPEVTQTPSHQVTQMGQEVILRCVPISNHLYFYWYRQILGQKVEFLVSFYNNEISEKSEIFDDQFSVERPDGSNFTLKIRSTKLEDSAMYFCASTPRGTGTGELFFGEGSRLTVL.

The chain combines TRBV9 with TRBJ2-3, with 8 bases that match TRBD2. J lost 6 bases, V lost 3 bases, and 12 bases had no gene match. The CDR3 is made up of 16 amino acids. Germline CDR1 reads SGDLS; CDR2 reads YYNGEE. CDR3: CASSEVSGGPGDTQYF. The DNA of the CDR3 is TGTGCCAGCAGCGAGGTATCGGGGGGGCCTGGGGATACGCAGTATTTT.

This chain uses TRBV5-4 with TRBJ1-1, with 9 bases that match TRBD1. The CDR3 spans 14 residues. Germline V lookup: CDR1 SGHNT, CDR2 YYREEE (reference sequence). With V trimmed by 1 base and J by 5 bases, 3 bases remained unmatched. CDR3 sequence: CASSLTGGITEAFF. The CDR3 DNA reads TGTGCCAGCAGCTTGACAGGGGGCATTACTGAAGCTTTCTTT.

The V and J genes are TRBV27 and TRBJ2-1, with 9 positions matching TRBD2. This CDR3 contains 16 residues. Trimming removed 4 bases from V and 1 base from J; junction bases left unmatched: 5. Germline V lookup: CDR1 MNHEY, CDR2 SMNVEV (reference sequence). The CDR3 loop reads CASSSSGGPSYNEQFF. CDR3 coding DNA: TGTGCCAGCAGTTCAAGCGGGGGGCCTTCCTACAATGAGCAGTTCTTC.

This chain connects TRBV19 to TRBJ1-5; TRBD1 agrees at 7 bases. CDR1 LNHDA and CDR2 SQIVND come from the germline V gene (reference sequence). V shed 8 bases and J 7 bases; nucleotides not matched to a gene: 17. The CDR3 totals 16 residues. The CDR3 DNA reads TGTGCCAGTCGAAGGGAAGGGACAGCCCCCCGGCAGCCCCAGCATTTT. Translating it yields CASRREGTAPRQPQHF.

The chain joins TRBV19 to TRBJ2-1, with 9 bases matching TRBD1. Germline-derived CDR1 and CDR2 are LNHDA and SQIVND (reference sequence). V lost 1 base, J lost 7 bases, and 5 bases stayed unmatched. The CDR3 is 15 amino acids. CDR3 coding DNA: TGTGCCAGTAGTATAGGGGGGACAGGGAGGAATGAGCAGTTCTTC. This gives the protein CASSIGGTGRNEQFF. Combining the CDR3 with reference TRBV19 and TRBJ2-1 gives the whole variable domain DGGITQSPKYLFRKEGQNVTLSCEQNLNHDAMYWYRQDPGQGLRLIYYSQIVNDFQKGDIAEGYSVSREKKESFPLTVTSAQKNPTAFYLCASSIGGTGRNEQFFGPGTRLTVL.